This T cell receptor (beta chain) was recovered during a study of cytomegalovirus exposure and HLA in healthy donors. Study-level findings and limits: The study recorded over 150 TCR beta chains that were cytomegalovirus-associated. In a later analysis, an Asian-associated ancestry cluster reportedly showed fewer N-insertions than the approximately 640-donor mean. A prior analysis recorded that most TCR beta V segments were productive about 87% or about 30% of the time.

PCR involved 60 Vbeta and 13 Jbeta primers. TCRdb's copy holds only in-frame clones and misses some; the assay was immunoSEQ multiplex PCR. The sample records roughly 100,000 clones, 79% being singletons. This clone was recorded only once. The antigen is unknown. CDR1 and CDR2 from the germline V gene are SGHTA and FQGNSA. V shed 5 bases, J shed 5 bases, and the junction held 7 bases outside the gene matches. This CDR3 contains 14 residues. The receptor's source is a man between 45 and 60 years old in good health and CMV-seropositive. Material for sequencing was PBMCs. V and J are TRBV7-2 and TRBJ2-5, with 8 bases that match TRBD1. This chain's CDR3 is CASSQGTGGETQYF. The CDR3 coding sequence is TGTGCCAGCAGCCAAGGGACAGGAGGGGAGACCCAGTACTTC. The entire variable domain, with the rest obtained from reference TRBV7-2 and TRBJ2-5, is as follows: GAGVSQSPSNKVTEKGKDVELRCDPISGHTALYWYRQSLGQGLEFLIYFQGNSAPDKSGLPSDRFSAERTGGSVSTLTIQRTQQEDSAVYLCASSQGTGGETQYFGPGTRLLVL.